The present T cell receptor (beta chain) was sequenced within a study of blood T cell repertoires in COVID-19. Study-level information: Material from acute and convalescent COVID-19 was sourced from the United States, Italy and Spain. In each case, the material was cDNA or gDNA derived from T cells, B-cell-depleted T cells, or PBMCs.

CDR1 is SGDLS, CDR2 YYNGEE, per germline. The CDR3 loop spans 16 amino acids. V shed 0 bases and J 4 bases; nucleotides not matched to a gene: 7. Authors' methods: Amplification from reference gene primers served as the basis for estimated nucleated cell counts. Assay used: immunoSEQ multiplex PCR; TCRdb lists only in-frame clones, some missing. The V and J calls and clone size come from that table; D and trimming were worked out from the DNA. Of 310,000 or so clones in the sample, about 85% were seen once. The clonotype was recovered from a woman aged 50 to 65 who had recovered from COVID-19. The sequencing input was peripheral blood. The chain recombines TRBV9 with TRBJ2-7; 10 nucleotides match TRBD2. CDR3 nucleotide sequence: TGTGCCAGCAGCGTAGGACGGACTAGCGGTAATTACGAGCAGTACTTC. Its protein is CASSVGRTSGNYEQYF.